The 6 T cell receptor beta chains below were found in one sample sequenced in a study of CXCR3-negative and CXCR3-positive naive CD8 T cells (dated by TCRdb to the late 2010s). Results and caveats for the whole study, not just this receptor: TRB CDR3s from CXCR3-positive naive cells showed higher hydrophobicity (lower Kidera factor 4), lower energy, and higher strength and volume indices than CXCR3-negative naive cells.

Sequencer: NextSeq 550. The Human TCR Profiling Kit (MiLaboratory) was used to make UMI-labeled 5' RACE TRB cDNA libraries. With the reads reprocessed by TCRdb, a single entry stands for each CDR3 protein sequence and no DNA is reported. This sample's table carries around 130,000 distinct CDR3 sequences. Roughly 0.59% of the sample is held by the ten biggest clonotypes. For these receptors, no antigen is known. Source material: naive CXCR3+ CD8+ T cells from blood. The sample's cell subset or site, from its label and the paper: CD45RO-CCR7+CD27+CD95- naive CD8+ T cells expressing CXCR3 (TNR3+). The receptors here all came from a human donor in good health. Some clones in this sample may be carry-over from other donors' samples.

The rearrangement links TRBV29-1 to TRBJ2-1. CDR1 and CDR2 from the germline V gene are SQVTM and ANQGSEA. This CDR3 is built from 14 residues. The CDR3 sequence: CSVEDDEVAGEQFF.

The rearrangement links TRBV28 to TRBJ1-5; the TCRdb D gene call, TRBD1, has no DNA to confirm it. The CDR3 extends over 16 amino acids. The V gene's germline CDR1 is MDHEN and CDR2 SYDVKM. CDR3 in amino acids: CASSPFGTASNQPQHF. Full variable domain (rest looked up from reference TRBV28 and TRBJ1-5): DVKVTQSSRYLVKRTGEKVFLECVQDMDHENMFWYRQDPGLGLRLIYFSYDVKMKEKGDIPEGYSVSREKKERFSLILESASTNQTSMYLCASSPFGTASNQPQHFGDGTRLSIL.

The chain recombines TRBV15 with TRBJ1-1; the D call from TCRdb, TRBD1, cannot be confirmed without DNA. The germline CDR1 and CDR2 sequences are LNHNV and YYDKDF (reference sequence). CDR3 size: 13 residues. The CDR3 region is CATSRDAGTEAFF. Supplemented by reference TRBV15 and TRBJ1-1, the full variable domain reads DAMVIQNPRYQVTQFGKPVTLSCSQTLNHNVMYWYQQKSSQAPKLLFHYYDKDFNNEADTPDNFQSRRPNTSFCFLDIRSPGLGDTAMYLCATSRDAGTEAFFGQGTRLTVV.

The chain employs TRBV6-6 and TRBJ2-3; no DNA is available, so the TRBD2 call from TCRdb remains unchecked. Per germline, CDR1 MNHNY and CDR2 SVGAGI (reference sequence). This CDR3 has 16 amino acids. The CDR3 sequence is CASSPPAGGGTDTQYF.

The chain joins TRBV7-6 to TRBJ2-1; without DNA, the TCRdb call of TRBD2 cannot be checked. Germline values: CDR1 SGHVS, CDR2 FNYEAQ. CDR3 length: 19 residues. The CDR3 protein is CASSLVPGLAGGSYNEQFF.

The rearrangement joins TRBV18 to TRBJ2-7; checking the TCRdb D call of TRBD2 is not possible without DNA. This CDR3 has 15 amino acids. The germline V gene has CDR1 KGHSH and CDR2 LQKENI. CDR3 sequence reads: CASSPSGGYSYEQYF.